These 17 T cell receptor beta chains were all obtained from the same sample, sequenced in a study of post-analysis software for immune sequencing data. Study results and caveats: Roughly five TRBV segments appeared more often in patients than in controls, and TRBV5-6, TRBV5-1 and TRBV20-1 were among these.

The authors incorporated unique molecular identifiers into the TCR beta cDNA libraries. TCRdb re-analysed the PCR reads in MiXCR, keeping a single row per CDR3 protein. The sample lists some 890,000 distinct CDR3 sequences, 53% occurring once. These TCRs' antigens remain unknown. Source material: blood. Receptor source: a girl aged 5-17 years with multiple sclerosis.

In this sample, this clonotype turned up a few times. The V call is TRBV7-9, the J call TRBJ2-7; TRBD1 agrees at 8 bases. The germline V gene encodes CDR1 SEHNR and CDR2 FQNEAQ (reference sequence). V dropped 3 bases and J dropped 3; count of bases not matched to a gene: 7. CDR3 length: 15 amino acids. CDR3 sequence reads: CASSLGQGAIYEQYF. The CDR3 DNA reads as TGTGCCAGCAGCTTGGGGCAGGGGGCAATCTACGAGCAGTACTTC.

The V and J genes are TRBV20-1 and TRBJ2-5, with D unresolved. CDR1 and CDR2 from the germline V gene are DFQATT and SNEGSKA (reference sequence). V dropped 0 bases and J dropped 5 bases, with 10 bases sitting between them. The CDR3 is 13 residues long. Written as DNA, the CDR3 is TGCAGTGCTAGAGAAATTCCAAGGGAGACCCAGTACTTC. It specifies CSAREIPRETQYF.

This rearrangement joins TRBV10-3 to TRBJ2-1; 11 positions agree with TRBD1. Germline CDR1 ENHRY, CDR2 SYGVKD. The CDR3 extends over 20 amino acids. Unmatched junction bases numbered 21, after V lost 5 bases and J lost 6 bases. The CDR3 DNA reads as TGTGCCATCAGTCACTACCCCGGGACAGGGGGTGCCTTGGCTAGCAATGAGCAGTTCTTC. Protein product: CAISHYPGTGGALASNEQFF.

The chain combines TRBV7-3 with TRBJ1-2; D is uncertain. CDR1 SGHTA and CDR2 FQGTGA come from the germline V gene. There are 13 residues in the CDR3. V lost 5 bases and J 5 bases, leaving 12 bases between the germline ends. The CDR3 region is CASSPSLLYGYTF. In DNA form, the CDR3 reads TGTGCCAGCAGCCCGTCCCTTTTGTATGGCTACACCTTC.

The rearrangement uses TRBV7-8 and TRBJ2-1, with 10 bases identical to TRBD2. Germline V gives CDR1 SGHVS, CDR2 FQNEAQ. This CDR3 region has 19 residues. J was trimmed by 0 bases and V by 1 base; bases with no gene match: 9. The CDR3 loop is CASSLVPTSGVSSYNEQFF. The CDR3 DNA is TGTGCCAGCAGCTTAGTGCCCACTAGCGGGGTTAGCTCCTACAATGAGCAGTTCTTC. Full variable domain (remainder filled in from reference TRBV7-8 and TRBJ2-1): GAGVSQSPRYKVAKRGQDVALRCDPISGHVSLFWYQQALGQGPEFLTYFQNEAQLDKSGLPSDRFFAERPEGSVSTLKIQRTQQEDSAVYLCASSLVPTSGVSSYNEQFFGPGTRLTVL.

In this sample, this clonotype turned up a few times. V gene TRBV14 combines with J gene TRBJ2-1; the match to TRBD2 covers 10 bases. The CDR3 runs to 14 residues. Germline lookup yields CDR1 SGHDN and CDR2 FVKESK. V was clipped by 1 base and J by 15 bases; unmatched bases: 9. The CDR3: CASSQAELAGDPFF. Here the CDR3 DNA reads TGTGCCAGCAGCCAAGCCGAGCTAGCGGGAGACCCGTTCTTC.

The chain is built from TRBV20-1 and TRBJ2-7; tentatively, D is TRBD1 (5 bases). Trimming left V 3 bases short and J 4 bases short, with 10 bases between. This CDR3 comprises 12 residues. Per germline, CDR1 DFQATT and CDR2 SNEGSKA (reference sequence). In DNA form, the CDR3 reads TGCAGTGCTAGTGAGCAGGGTTACGAGCAGTACTTC. This translates into CSASEQGYEQYF.

The sample holds a few counts of this clonotype. This chain connects TRBV5-1 to TRBJ1-1, with D unresolved. The CDR3 extends over 15 amino acids. Per the germline V gene, CDR1 is SGHRS and CDR2 is YFSETQ. Trimming left V 4 bases short and J 3 bases short, with 16 bases between. Here the CDR3 DNA reads TGCGCCAGCAGCCAGGAGACGGGTAGGGACACTGAAGCTTTCTTT. It specifies CASSQETGRDTEAFF.

This clonotype was observed many times. This chain links TRBV7-2 with TRBJ2-3; D remains ambiguous. CDR3 length: 13 amino acids. Deletions cut 1 base from V and 3 bases from J, with 5 bases between. The germline V gene has CDR1 SGHTA and CDR2 FQGNSA. The CDR3 loop is CASSLDRTDTQYF. CDR3 in DNA: TGTGCCAGCAGCTTAGACCGGACAGATACGCAGTATTTT.

This clonotype was counted only a few times. The chain couples TRBV7-3 to TRBJ2-1, with 7 positions matching TRBD1. CDR1 is SGHTA, CDR2 FQGTGA, per germline. V lost 0 bases to trimming and J lost 5 bases; unmatched junction nucleotides: 13. The CDR3 length is 18 residues. The CDR3 coding sequence is TGTGCCAGCAGCTTAACGTTGCTCGCAGGGGGTCTTGACAATGAGCAGTTCTTC. Amino acids: CASSLTLLAGGLDNEQFF.

The chain couples TRBV7-9 to TRBJ2-3; D perhaps matches TRBD1 (6 bases). The CDR3 totals 13 residues. Trimming pared 5 bases from V and 3 bases from J, leaving 9 bases between. Germline lookup yields CDR1 SEHNR and CDR2 FQNEAQ (reference sequence). CDR3 residues: CASSQDRTDTQYF. Here the CDR3 DNA reads TGTGCCAGCAGCCAGGACAGAACAGATACGCAGTATTTT.

The count of this clonotype is one. The chain joins TRBV7-2 to TRBJ1-1; D gene uncertain. Germline V lookup: CDR1 SGHTA, CDR2 FQGNSA. The CDR3 has 14 residues. Trimming took 5 bases from V and 3 from J, leaving 13 bases between them. The DNA for the CDR3 is TGTGCCAGCAGCCCGCGTTCTATGGACACTGAAGCTTTCTTT. This translates into CASSPRSMDTEAFF.

There are a few counts of this clonotype. The J gene is TRBJ2-1, the V gene TRBV20-1; D is unclear. The CDR3 is 12 residues long. Looked up from germline, CDR1 is DFQATT and CDR2 is SNEGSKA (reference sequence). Trimming removed 3 bases from V and 0 bases from J, with 3 bases in between. CDR3 nucleotides: TGCAGTGCTAGCGGCTCCTACAATGAGCAGTTCTTC. Translating it yields CSASGSYNEQFF.

CDR3 in amino acids: CASSPPPNRRISGANVLTF. The CDR3, as DNA: TGTGCCAGCAGCCCCCCCCCTAACAGGCGCATCTCTGGGGCCAACGTCCTGACTTTC. This sequence joins TRBV7-6 and TRBJ2-6; TRBD1 is a possible D gene (5 bases). This CDR3 comprises 19 residues. V dropped 5 bases and J dropped 0 bases, with 20 bases sitting between them. Germline V gene lookup returns CDR1 SGHVS and CDR2 FNYEAQ.

The V gene is TRBV20-1, the J gene TRBJ2-5; D gene unclear. Trimming cost V 3 bases and J 2 bases, with 13 bases left between them. CDR3 length: 14 amino acids. Germline V lookup: CDR1 DFQATT, CDR2 SNEGSKA (reference sequence). CDR3 coding DNA: TGCAGTGCTAGTTTCGCGGCCAAGCAAGAGACCCAGTACTTC. It translates to CSASFAAKQETQYF.

This clonotype has only a few counts. The CDR3 nucleotides read TGTGCCAGCAGTGCAAACAGGGGATCCTACGAGCAGTACTTC. It codes for CASSANRGSYEQYF. J is TRBJ2-7 and V is TRBV2, with 7 positions matching TRBD1. The CDR3 runs to 14 residues. CDR1 is SNHLY, CDR2 FYNNEI, per germline. The V and J ends lost 4 bases and 1 base, in that order; junction bases with no gene match: 4.

J is TRBJ1-1 and V is TRBV10-1; no reliable D call. V was clipped by 8 bases and J by 1 base, with 11 bases between them. The CDR3 loop spans 13 amino acids. Germline loops: CDR1 WNHNN, CDR2 SYGVQD (reference sequence). The DNA for the CDR3 is TGCGCCAGCGGCGGGAAACAGAACACTGAAGCTTTCTTT. Its protein product is CASGGKQNTEAFF.